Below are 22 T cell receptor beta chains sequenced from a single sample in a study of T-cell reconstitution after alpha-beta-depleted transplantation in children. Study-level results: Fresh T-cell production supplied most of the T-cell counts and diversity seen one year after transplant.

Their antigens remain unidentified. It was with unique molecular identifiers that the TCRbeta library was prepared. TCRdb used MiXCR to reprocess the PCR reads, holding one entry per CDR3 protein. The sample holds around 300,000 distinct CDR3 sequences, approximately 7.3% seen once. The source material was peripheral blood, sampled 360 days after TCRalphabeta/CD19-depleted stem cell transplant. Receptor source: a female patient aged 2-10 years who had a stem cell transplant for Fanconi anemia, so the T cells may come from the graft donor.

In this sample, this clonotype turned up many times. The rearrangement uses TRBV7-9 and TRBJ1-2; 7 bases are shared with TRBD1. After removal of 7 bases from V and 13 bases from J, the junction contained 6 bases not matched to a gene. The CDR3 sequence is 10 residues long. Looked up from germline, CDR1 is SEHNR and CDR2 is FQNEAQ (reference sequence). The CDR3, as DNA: TGTGCCAGCAACAATGACAGGGCCACCTTC. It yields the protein CASNNDRATF.

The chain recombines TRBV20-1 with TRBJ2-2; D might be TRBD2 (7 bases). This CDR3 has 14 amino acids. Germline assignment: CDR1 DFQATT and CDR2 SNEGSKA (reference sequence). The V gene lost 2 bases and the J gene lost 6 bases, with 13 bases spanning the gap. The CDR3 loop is CSARLTGRAGELFF. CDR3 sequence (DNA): TGCAGTGCTAGACTAACAGGGAGGGCCGGGGAGCTGTTTTTT.

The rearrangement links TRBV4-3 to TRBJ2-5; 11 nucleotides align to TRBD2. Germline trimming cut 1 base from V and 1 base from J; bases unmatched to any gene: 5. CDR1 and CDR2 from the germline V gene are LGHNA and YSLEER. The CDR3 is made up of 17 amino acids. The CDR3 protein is CASSQGLSGGAQETQYF. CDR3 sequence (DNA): TGCGCCAGCAGCCAAGGGCTTAGCGGGGGGGCCCAAGAGACCCAGTACTTC.

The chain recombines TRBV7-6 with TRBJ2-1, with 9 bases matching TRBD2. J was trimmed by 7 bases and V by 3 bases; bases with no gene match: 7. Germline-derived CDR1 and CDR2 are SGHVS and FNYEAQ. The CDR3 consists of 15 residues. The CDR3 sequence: CASSLLAGDGNEQFF. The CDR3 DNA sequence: TGTGCCAGCAGCTTGTTAGCGGGGGACGGGAATGAGCAGTTCTTC.

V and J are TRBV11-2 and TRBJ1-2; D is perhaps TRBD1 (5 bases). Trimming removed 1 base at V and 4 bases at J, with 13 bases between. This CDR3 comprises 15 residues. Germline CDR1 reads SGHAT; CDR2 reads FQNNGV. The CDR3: CASSLGGTSFYGYTF. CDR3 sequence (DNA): TGTGCCAGCAGCTTAGGAGGGACCAGTTTCTATGGCTACACCTTC.

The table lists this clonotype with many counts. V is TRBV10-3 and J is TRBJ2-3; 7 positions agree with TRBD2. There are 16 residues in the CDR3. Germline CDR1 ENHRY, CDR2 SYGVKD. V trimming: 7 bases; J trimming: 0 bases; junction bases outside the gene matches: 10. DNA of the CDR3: TGTGCCATCAAGGACGGGCGGGGGACTAGCACAGATACGCAGTATTTT. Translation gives CAIKDGRGTSTDTQYF.

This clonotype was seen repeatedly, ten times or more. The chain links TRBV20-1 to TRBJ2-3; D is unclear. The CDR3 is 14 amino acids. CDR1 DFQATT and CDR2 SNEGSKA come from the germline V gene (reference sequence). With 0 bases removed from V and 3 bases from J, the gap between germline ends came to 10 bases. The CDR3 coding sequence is TGCAGTGCTAGAGATCGAGCTTGGACAGATACGCAGTATTTT. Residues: CSARDRAWTDTQYF.

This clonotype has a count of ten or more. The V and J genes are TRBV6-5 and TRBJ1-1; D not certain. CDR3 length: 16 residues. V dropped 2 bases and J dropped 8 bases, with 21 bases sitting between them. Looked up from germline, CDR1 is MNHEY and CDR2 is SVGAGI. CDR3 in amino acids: CASSYNHLGYSVEAFF. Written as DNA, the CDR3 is TGTGCCAGCAGTTACAACCACCTGGGGTATTCCGTCGAAGCTTTCTTT.

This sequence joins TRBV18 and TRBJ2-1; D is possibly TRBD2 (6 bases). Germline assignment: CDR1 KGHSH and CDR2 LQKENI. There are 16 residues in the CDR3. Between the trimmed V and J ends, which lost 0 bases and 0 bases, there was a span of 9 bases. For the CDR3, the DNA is TGTGCCAGCTCACCACCCGTAGCGGTCTCCTACAATGAGCAGTTCTTC. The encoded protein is CASSPPVAVSYNEQFF.

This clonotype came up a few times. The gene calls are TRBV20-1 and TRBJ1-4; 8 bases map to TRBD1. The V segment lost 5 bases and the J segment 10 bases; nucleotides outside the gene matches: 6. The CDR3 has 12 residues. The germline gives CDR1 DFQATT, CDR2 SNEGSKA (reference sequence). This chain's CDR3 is CSAPDRVGKLFF. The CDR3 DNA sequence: TGCAGTGCTCCGGACAGGGTAGGAAAACTGTTTTTT.

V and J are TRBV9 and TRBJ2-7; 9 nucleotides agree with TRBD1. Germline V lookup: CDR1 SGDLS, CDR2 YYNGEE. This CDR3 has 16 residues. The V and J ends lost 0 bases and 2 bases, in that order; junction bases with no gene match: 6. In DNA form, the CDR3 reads TGTGCCAGCAGCGTAGGCCCCACAGGGGGCCCCTACGAGCAGTACTTC. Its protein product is CASSVGPTGGPYEQYF.

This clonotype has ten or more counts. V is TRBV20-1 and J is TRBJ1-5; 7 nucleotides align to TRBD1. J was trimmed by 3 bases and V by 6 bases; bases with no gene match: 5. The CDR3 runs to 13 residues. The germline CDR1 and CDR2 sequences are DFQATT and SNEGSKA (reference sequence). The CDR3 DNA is TGCAGTGCAAGACAGGGAAACAATCAGCCCCAGCATTTT. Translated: CSARQGNNQPQHF.

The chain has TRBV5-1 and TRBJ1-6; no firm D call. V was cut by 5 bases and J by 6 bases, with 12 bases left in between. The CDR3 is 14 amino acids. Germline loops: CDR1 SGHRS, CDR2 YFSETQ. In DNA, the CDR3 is TGCGCCAGCAGGGAAGGGTTGTCTAATTCACCCCTCCACTTT. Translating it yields CASREGLSNSPLHF.

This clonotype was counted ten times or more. CDR3: CSAQGLREDTQYF. CDR3 bases: TGCAGTGCGCAGGGACTTAGAGAGGATACGCAGTATTTT. V is TRBV20-1 and J is TRBJ2-3; possible D gene TRBD2, 6 bases. Deletions cut 6 bases from V and 6 bases from J, with 16 bases between. The V gene's germline CDR1 is DFQATT and CDR2 SNEGSKA (reference sequence). The CDR3 has 13 residues.

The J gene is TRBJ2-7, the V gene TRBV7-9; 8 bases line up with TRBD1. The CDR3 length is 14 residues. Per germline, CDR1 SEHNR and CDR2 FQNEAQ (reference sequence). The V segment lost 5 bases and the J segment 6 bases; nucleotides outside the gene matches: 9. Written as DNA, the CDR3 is TGTGCCAGCAGCCCGACAGGGGCCGAGGGCGAGCAGTACTTC. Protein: CASSPTGAEGEQYF. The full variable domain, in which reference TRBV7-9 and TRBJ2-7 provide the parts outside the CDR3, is DTGVSQNPRHKITKRGQNVTFRCDPISEHNRLYWYRQTLGQGPEFLTYFQNEAQLEKSRLLSDRFSAERPKGSFSTLEIQRTEQGDSAMYLCASSPTGAEGEQYFGPGTRLTVT.

The CDR3 nucleotides read TGTGCCAGCATATGGCCGTACTTC. This translates into CASIWPYF. This chain connects TRBV19 to TRBJ2-5; D is undetermined. The CDR3 extends over 8 amino acids. Germline-derived CDR1 and CDR2 are LNHDA and SQIVND (reference sequence). With 9 bases removed from V and 13 bases from J, the gap between germline ends came to 9 bases.

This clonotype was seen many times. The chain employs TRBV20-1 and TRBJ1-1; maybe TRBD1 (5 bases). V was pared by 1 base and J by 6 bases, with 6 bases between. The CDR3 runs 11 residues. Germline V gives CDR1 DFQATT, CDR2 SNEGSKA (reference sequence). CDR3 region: CSARGQSEAFF. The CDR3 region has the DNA TGCAGTGCTAGAGGACAGTCTGAAGCTTTCTTT.

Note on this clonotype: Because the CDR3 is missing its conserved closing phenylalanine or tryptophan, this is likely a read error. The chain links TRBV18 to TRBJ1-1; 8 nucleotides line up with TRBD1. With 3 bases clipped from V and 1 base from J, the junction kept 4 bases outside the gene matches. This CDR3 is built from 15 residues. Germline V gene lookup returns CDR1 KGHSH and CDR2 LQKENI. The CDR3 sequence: CASSPLQGGNTEAFS. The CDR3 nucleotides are TGTGCCAGCTCACCCTTACAGGGGGGGAACACTGAAGCTTTCTCT.

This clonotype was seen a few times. The CDR3 coding sequence is TGTGCCAGCAGCTTCAGGGGTGAGCAGTTCTTC. Amino acid sequence: CASSFRGEQFF. V usage is TRBV11-2 and J usage is TRBJ2-1, with D perhaps TRBD1 (6 bases). Trimming stripped 3 bases from V and 9 bases from J, with 6 bases between. The CDR3 totals 11 residues. Germline V lookup: CDR1 SGHAT, CDR2 FQNNGV.

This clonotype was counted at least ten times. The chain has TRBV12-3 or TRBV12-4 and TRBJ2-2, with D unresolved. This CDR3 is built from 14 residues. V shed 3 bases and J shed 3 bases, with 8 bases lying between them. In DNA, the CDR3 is TGTGCCAGCAGTTTTTATTCGGACACCGGGGAGCTGTTTTTT. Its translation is CASSFYSDTGELFF.

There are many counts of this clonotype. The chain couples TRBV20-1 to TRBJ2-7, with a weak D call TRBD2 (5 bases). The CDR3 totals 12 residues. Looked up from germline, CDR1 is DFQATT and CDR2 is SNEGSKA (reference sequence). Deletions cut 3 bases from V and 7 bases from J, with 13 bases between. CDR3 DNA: TGCAGTGCTAGCCGGGATCCCCGGGAGCAGTACTTC. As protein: CSASRDPREQYF.

This chain's CDR3 is CASSPEGRRGYGGGELFF. The CDR3 DNA is TGCGCCAGCAGCCCGGAGGGGAGGCGCGGATATGGCGGCGGGGAGCTGTTTTTT. V is TRBV5-1 and J is TRBJ2-2; the D gene is possibly TRBD2 (6 bases). With 4 bases removed from V and 7 bases from J, the gap between germline ends came to 26 bases. Looked up from germline, CDR1 is SGHRS and CDR2 is YFSETQ. The CDR3 consists of 18 residues. Together with reference TRBV5-1 and TRBJ2-2, the CDR3 gives the full variable domain: KAGVTQTPRYLIKTRGQQVTLSCSPISGHRSVSWYQQTPGQGLQFLFEYFSETQRNKGNFPGRFSGRQFSNSRSEMNVSTLELGDSALYLCASSPEGRRGYGGGELFFGEGSRLTVL.